This T cell receptor (beta chain) was captured in a study of T-cell reconstitution after alpha-beta-depleted transplantation in children. The table lists this clonotype with many counts. Unique molecular identifiers tagged the TCRbeta library. TCRdb analysed the PCR reads with MiXCR anew, one entry per CDR3 protein. The data contain some 600,000 distinct CDR3 sequences, approximately 15% of them seen just once; the ten biggest clones take up 1.1%. In germline, CDR1 is DFQATT, CDR2 SNEGSKA (reference sequence). The V and J ends lost 3 bases and 5 bases, in that order; junction bases with no gene match: 12. The CDR3 contains 18 residues.

This material consisted of PBMCs from the stem cell graft donor, taken from the stem cell graft. The clonotype was recovered from a human donor who donated a stem cell graft to a child with acute myeloid leukemia. The chain has TRBV20-1 and TRBJ2-3; 15 positions match TRBD2. For the CDR3, the DNA is TGCAGTGCTAGCGCCTTTGGACTAGCGGGGGGGCATGGAGATACGCAGTATTTT. This sequence encodes CSASAFGLAGGHGDTQYF.